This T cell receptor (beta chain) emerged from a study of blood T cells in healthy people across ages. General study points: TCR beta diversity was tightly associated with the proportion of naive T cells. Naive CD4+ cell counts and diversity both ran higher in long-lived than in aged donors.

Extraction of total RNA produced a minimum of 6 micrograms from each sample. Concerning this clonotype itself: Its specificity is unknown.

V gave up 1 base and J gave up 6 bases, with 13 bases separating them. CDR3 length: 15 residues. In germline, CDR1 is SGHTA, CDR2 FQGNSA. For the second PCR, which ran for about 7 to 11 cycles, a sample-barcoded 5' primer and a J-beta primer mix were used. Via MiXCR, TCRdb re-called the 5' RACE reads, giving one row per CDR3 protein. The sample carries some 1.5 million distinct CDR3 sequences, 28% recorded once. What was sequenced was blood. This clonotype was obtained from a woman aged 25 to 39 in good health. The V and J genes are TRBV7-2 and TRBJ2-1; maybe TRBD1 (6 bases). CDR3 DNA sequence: TGTGCCAGCAGCTTAGATGGGGGCCTAGGCAATGAGCAGTTCTTC. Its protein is CASSLDGGLGNEQFF.